This T cell receptor (beta chain) was recovered during a study of blood T cell repertoires in COVID-19. At the level of the study: The United States, Italy and Spain were the sources of the acute and convalescent COVID-19 samples. The analysed material was cDNA or gDNA that came from T cells, B-cell-depleted T cells, or PBMCs.

About this clone itself: Relative to the germline gene, one junction end is altered; a read error may explain this.

The CDR3 is 16 amino acids. CDR1 and CDR2 from the germline V gene are MNHEY and SVGAGI. In the authors' methods: Estimation of nucleated cell counts was performed using reference gene primer amplification. Assay: immunoSEQ multiplex PCR; the TCRdb copy retains only in-frame clones and omits some. That table furnishes V, J and clone size, whereas the DNA furnished D and trimming. The sample holds roughly 72,000 clones; about 81% are singletons and the top ten take about 13%. This receptor was obtained from a woman older than 75 with acute or convalescent COVID-19. This chain connects TRBV6-5 to TRBJ2-3; 10 nucleotides line up with TRBD1. The sequencing sample was made of peripheral blood. Here the CDR3 DNA reads TGTGCCAGCAGTTACTTGGGACAGGGGAATGCAGACACGCAGTATTTT. Translation gives CASSYLGQGNADTQYF.